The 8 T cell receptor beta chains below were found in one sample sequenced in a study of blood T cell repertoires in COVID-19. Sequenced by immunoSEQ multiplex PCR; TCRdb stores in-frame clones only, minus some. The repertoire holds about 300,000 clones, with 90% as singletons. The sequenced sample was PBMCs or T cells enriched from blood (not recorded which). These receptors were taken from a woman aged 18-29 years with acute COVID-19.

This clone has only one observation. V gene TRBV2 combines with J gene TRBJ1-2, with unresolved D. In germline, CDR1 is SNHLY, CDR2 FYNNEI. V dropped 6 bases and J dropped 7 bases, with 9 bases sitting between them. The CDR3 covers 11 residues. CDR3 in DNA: TGTGCCAGCAGGGAGGACGGTGGCTACACCTTC. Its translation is CASREDGGYTF.

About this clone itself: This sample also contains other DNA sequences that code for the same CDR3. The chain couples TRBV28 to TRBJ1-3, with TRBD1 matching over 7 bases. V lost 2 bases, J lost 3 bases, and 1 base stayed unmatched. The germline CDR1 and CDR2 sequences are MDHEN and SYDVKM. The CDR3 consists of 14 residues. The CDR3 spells CASSLRQGGNTIYF. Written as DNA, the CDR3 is TGTGCCAGCAGTTTAAGACAGGGTGGAAACACCATATATTTT.

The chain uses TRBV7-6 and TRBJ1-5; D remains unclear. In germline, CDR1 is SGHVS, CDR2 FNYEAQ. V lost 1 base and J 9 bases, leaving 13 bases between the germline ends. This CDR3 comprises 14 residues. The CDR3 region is CASSLDGPRWPQHF. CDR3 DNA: TGTGCCAGCAGCTTAGATGGGCCTCGGTGGCCCCAGCATTTT.

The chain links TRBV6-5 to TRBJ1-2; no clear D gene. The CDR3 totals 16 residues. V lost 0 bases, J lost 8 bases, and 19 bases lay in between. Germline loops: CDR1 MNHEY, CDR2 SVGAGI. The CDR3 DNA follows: TGTGCCAGCAGTTACTCGACTTTTGGTGAGGCCGGCGGCTACACCTTC. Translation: CASSYSTFGEAGGYTF.

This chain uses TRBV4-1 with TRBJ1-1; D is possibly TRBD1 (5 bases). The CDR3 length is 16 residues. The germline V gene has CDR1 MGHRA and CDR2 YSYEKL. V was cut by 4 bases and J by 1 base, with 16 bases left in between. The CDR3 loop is CASSRGLTTGNTEAFF. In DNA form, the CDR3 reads TGCGCCAGCAGCCGGGGCCTTACTACAGGGAACACTGAAGCTTTCTTT.

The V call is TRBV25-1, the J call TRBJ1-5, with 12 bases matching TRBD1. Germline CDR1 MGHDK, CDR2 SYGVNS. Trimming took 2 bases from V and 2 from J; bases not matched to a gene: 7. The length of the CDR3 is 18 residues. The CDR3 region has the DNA TGTGCCAGCAGTGAAGGGGGGACAGGGGGCATGGGCAATCAGCCCCAGCATTTT. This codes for CASSEGGTGGMGNQPQHF.

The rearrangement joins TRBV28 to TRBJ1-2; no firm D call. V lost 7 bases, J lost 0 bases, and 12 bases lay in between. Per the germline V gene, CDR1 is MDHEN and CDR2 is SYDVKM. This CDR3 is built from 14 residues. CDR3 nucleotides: TGTGCCAGCATAAGTGGAGGGCCTAACTATGGCTACACCTTC. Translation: CASISGGPNYGYTF.

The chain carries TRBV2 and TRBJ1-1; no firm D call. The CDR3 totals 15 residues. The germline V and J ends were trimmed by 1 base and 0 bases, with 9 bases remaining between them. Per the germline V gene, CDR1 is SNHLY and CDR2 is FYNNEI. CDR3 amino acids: CASSEEEFMNTEAFF. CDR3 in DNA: TGTGCCAGCAGTGAAGAGGAGTTCATGAACACTGAAGCTTTCTTT.